This entry lists 9 T cell receptor beta chains sequenced from one sample in a study of blood T cell repertoires in COVID-19. Clones were sequenced by immunoSEQ multiplex PCR, and TCRdb holds only the in-frame ones, with some missing. The sample records a few hundred thousand clones, more than 70% being singletons. The sample taken for sequencing was PBMCs or T cells enriched from blood (not recorded which). These receptors were obtained from a woman aged 55-75 years in a cohort exposed to, infected with or recovered from COVID-19 (not recorded which).

This clone was found a few times. V gene TRBV28 combines with J gene TRBJ2-7; 13 nucleotides agree with TRBD2. The J segment lost 4 bases and the V segment lost 7 bases, leaving 16 bases of the junction unmatched. CDR3 size: 18 residues. CDR1 MDHEN and CDR2 SYDVKM come from the germline V gene. The CDR3 region is CASTPDRWGLAGTYEQYF. In DNA form, the CDR3 reads TGTGCCAGCACCCCGGACAGGTGGGGACTAGCGGGGACATACGAGCAGTACTTC. Using reference TRBV28 and TRBJ2-7 for the parts outside the CDR3, the full variable domain is DVKVTQSSRYLVKRTGEKVFLECVQDMDHENMFWYRQDPGLGLRLIYFSYDVKMKEKGDIPEGYSVSREKKERFSLILESASTNQTSMYLCASTPDRWGLAGTYEQYFGPGTRLTVT.

The chain uses TRBV29-1 and TRBJ1-6; D not resolved. This CDR3 is 13 amino acids long. The V and J ends lost 4 bases and 7 bases respectively, with 11 bases between them. Per the germline V gene, CDR1 is SQVTM and CDR2 is ANQGSEA. DNA of the CDR3: TGCAGCGTTGCGGCGGCTGAGAATTCACCCCTCCACTTT. Its translation is CSVAAAENSPLHF. Full variable domain (outside the CDR3, taken from reference TRBV29-1 and TRBJ1-6): SAVISQKPSRDICQRGTSLTIQCQVDSQVTMMFWYRQQPGQSLTLIATANQGSEATYESGFVIDKFPISRPNLTFSTLTVSNMSPEDSSIYLCSVAAAENSPLHFGNGTRLTVT.

This rearrangement joins TRBV11-1 to TRBJ2-1; 11 bases fit TRBD2. The V segment lost 5 bases and the J segment 4 bases; nucleotides outside the gene matches: 4. There are 15 residues in the CDR3. Germline assignment: CDR1 SGHAT and CDR2 FQDESV (reference sequence). CDR3 protein: CASSAGTSGYNEQFF. CDR3 in DNA: TGTGCCAGCAGCGCCGGGACTAGCGGTTACAATGAGCAGTTCTTC. Variable domain in full (rest from reference TRBV11-1 and TRBJ2-1): EAEVAQSPRYKITEKSQAVAFWCDPISGHATLYWYRQILGQGPELLVQFQDESVVDDSQLPKDRFSAERLKGVDSTLKIQPAELGDSAMYLCASSAGTSGYNEQFFGPGTRLTVL.

This clone was recorded a few times. The rearrangement links TRBV6-5 to TRBJ1-5; D perhaps matches TRBD1 (6 bases). The CDR3 covers 14 residues. From germline, CDR1 is MNHEY and CDR2 SVGAGI. Trimming took 4 bases from V and 3 from J, leaving 10 bases between them. This chain's CDR3 is CASSFRQDNQPQHF. The CDR3 DNA reads as TGTGCCAGCAGTTTCCGACAGGACAATCAGCCCCAGCATTTT.

The rearrangement joins TRBV5-4 to TRBJ2-2; D unresolved. Germline V gene lookup returns CDR1 SGHNT and CDR2 YYREEE (reference sequence). This CDR3 contains 12 residues. Trimming stripped 4 bases from V and 6 bases from J, with 7 bases between. The CDR3 spells CASSINPGELFF. The CDR3 DNA follows: TGTGCCAGCAGCATAAATCCCGGGGAGCTGTTTTTT.

This clone turned up a few times. V usage is TRBV28 and J usage is TRBJ2-1; TRBD2 aligns across 8 bases. The V gene's germline CDR1 is MDHEN and CDR2 SYDVKM. There are 16 residues in the CDR3. J gave up 8 bases and V 7 bases, and 16 bases lay outside the gene matches. Here the CDR3 DNA reads TGTGCCAGCACGGAATCCGGGACTAGACAGATGTATGAGCAGTTCTTC. Translation gives CASTESGTRQMYEQFF. The entire variable domain, with the rest obtained from reference TRBV28 and TRBJ2-1, is as follows: DVKVTQSSRYLVKRTGEKVFLECVQDMDHENMFWYRQDPGLGLRLIYFSYDVKMKEKGDIPEGYSVSREKKERFSLILESASTNQTSMYLCASTESGTRQMYEQFFGPGTRLTVL.

The chain carries TRBV18 and TRBJ2-2; 9 bases align to TRBD2. Germline CDR1 reads KGHSH; CDR2 reads LQKENI. V dropped 3 bases and J dropped 1; count of bases not matched to a gene: 0. The CDR3 loop spans 15 amino acids. The DNA of the CDR3 is TGTGCCAGCTCACCGCGGGAGGGGAACACCGGGGAGCTGTTTTTT. Amino acids: CASSPREGNTGELFF.

DNA for the CDR3: TGTGCCAGCAGCATGCCGGAGGGTGGCCCGATGAACACTGAAGCTTTCTTT. Translating gives CASSMPEGGPMNTEAFF. The chain links TRBV6-2 or TRBV6-3 to TRBJ1-1, with unresolved D. The germline V gene has CDR1 MNHEY and CDR2 SVGEGT. Trimming removed 6 bases at V and 0 bases at J, with 20 bases between. The CDR3 extends over 17 amino acids.

The V gene is TRBV30, the J gene TRBJ1-3, with a tentative D call TRBD1 (5 bases). Trimming removed 3 bases at V and 0 bases at J, with 21 bases between. CDR3 size: 18 residues. Germline V gives CDR1 GTSNPN, CDR2 SVGIG (reference sequence). The CDR3 protein is CAWRPRGGGPYSGNTIYF. CDR3 DNA: TGTGCCTGGAGGCCCCGCGGGGGTGGACCCTACTCTGGAAACACCATATATTTT. The entire variable domain, with the rest obtained from reference TRBV30 and TRBJ1-3, is as follows: SQTIHQWPATLVQPVGSPLSLECTVEGTSNPNLYWYRQAAGRGLQLLFYSVGIGQISSEVPQNLSASRPQDRQFILSSKKLLLSDSGFYLCAWRPRGGGPYSGNTIYFGEGSWLTVV.